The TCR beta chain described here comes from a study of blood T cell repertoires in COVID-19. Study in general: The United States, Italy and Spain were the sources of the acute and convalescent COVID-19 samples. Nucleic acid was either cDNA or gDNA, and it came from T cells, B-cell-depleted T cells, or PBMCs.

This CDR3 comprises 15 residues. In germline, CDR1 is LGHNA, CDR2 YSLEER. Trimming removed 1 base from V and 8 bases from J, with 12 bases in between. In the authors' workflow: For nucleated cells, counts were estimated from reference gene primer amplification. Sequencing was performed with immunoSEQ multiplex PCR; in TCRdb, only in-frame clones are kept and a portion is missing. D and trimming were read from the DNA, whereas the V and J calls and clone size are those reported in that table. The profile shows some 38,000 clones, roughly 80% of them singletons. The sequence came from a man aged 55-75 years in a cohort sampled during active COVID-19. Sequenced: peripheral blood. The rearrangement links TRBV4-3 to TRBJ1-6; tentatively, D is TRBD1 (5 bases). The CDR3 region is CASSQVGAGHSPLHF. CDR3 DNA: TGCGCCAGCAGCCAAGTTGGGGCAGGTCATTCACCCCTCCACTTT.